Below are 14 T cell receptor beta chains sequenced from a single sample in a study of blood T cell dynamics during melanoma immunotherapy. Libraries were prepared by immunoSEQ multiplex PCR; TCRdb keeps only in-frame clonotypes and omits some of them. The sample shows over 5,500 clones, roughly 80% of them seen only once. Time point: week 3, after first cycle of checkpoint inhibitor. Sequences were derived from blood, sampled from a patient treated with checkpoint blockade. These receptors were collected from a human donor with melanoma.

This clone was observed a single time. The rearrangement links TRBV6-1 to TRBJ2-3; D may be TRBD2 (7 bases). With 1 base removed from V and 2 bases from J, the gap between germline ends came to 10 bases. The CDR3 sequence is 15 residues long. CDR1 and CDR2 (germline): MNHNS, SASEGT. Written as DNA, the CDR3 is TGTGCCAGCAGTGAAGGGGGGGGCCACACAGATACGCAGTATTTT. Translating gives CASSEGGGHTDTQYF.

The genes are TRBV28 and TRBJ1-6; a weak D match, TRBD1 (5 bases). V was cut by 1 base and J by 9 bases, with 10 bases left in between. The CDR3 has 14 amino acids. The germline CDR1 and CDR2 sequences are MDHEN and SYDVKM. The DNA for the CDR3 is TGTGCCAGCAGTTTATTAGGGAGGGGTTCACCCCTCCACTTT. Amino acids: CASSLLGRGSPLHF.

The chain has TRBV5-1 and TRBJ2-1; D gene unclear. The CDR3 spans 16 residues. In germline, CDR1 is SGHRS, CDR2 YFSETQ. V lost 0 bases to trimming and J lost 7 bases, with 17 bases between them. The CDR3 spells CASSLASDPVGNEQFF. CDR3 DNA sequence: TGCGCCAGCAGCTTGGCCTCCGACCCCGTTGGGAATGAGCAGTTCTTC.

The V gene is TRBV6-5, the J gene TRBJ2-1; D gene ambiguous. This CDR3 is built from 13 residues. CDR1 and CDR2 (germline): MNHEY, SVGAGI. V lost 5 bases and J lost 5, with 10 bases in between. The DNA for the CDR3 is TGTGCCAGCAGTGAGACACGAAACAATGAGCAGTTCTTC. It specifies CASSETRNNEQFF.

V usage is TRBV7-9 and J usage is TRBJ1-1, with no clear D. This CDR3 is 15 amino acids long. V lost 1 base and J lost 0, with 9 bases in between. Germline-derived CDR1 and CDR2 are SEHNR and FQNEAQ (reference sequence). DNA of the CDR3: TGTGCCAGCAGCTTAGGTTACGGCATGAACACTGAAGCTTTCTTT. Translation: CASSLGYGMNTEAFF.

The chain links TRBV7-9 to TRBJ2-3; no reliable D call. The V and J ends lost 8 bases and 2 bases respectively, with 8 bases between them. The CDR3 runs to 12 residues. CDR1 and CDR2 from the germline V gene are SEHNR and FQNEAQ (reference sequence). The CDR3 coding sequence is TGTGCCAGCCGTGGGGACACAGATACGCAGTATTTT. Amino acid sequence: CASRGDTDTQYF.

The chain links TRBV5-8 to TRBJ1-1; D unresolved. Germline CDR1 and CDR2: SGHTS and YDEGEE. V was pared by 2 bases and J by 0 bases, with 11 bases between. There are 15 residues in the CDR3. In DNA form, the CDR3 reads TGTGCCAGCAGCTTAGGAGGACGTATGAACACTGAAGCTTTCTTT. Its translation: CASSLGGRMNTEAFF.

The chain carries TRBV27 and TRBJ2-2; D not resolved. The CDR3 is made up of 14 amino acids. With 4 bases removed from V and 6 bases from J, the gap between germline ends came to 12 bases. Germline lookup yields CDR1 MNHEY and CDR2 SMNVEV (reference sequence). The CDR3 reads CASSSMQAPGELFF. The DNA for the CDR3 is TGTGCCAGCAGTTCCATGCAGGCCCCCGGGGAGCTGTTTTTT.

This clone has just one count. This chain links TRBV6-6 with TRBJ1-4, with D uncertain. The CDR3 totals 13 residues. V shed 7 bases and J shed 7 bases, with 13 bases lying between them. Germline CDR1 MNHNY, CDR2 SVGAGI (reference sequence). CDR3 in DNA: TGTGCCAGCACTTTCGGGCCCCCTGAAAAACTGTTTTTT. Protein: CASTFGPPEKLFF.

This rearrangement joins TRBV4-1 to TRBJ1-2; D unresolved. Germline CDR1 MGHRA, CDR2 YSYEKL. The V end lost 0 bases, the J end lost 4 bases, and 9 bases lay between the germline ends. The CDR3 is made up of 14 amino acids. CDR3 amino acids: CASSQDWVSYGYTF. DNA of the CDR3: TGCGCCAGCAGCCAAGATTGGGTGAGCTATGGCTACACCTTC.

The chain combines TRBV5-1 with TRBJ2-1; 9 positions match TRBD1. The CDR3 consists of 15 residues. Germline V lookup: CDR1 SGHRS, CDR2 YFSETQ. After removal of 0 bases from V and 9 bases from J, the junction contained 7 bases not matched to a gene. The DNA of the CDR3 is TGCGCCAGCAGCTTGGCCGGACAGGGGATTGGTGAGCAGTTCTTC. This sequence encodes CASSLAGQGIGEQFF.

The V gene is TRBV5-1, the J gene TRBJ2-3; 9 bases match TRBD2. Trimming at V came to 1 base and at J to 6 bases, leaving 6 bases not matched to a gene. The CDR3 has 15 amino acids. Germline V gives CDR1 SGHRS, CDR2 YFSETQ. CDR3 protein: CASSLSRGGLDTQYF. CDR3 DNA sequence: TGCGCCAGCAGCTTGTCGCGGGGGGGTTTGGATACGCAGTATTTT. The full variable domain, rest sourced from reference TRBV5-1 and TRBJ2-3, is KAGVTQTPRYLIKTRGQQVTLSCSPISGHRSVSWYQQTPGQGLQFLFEYFSETQRNKGNFPGRFSGRQFSNSRSEMNVSTLELGDSALYLCASSLSRGGLDTQYFGPGTRLTVL.

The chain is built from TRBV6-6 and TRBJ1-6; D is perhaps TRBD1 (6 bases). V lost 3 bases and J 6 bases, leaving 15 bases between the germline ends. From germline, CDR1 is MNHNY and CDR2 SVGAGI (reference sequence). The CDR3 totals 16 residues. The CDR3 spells CASSYGLDRFNSPLHF. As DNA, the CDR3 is TGTGCCAGCAGTTATGGGCTGGACAGATTTAATTCACCCCTCCACTTT.

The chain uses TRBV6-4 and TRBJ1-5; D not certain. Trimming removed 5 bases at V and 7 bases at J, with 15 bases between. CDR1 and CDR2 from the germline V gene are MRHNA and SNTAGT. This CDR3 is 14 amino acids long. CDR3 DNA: TGTGCCAGCAGTCTCGGTGGGGTAGGGCAGCCCCAGCATTTT. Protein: CASSLGGVGQPQHF.